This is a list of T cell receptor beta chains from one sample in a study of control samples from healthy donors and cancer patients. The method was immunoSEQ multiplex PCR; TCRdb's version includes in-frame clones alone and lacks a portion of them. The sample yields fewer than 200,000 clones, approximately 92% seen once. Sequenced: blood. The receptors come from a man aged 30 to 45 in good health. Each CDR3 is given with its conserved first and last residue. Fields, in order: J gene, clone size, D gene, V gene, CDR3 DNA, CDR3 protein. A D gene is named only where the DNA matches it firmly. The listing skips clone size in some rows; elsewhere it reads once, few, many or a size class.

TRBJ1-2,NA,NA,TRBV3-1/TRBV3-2,TGTGCCAGCAGCCAAGCCGGACACTATGGCTACACCTTC,CASSQAGHYGYTF
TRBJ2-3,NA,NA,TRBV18,TGTGCCAGCTCACCCACCGGGAGCGACACGGATACGCAGTATTTT,CASSPTGSDTDTQYF
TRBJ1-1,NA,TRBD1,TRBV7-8,TGTGCCAGCAGCTCACAGGGGTCCCCCTCCCTCGCTGAAGCTTTCTTT,CASSSQGSPSLAEAFF
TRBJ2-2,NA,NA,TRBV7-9,TGTGCCAGCAGCTTGGGGTCGACGGAGACCGGGGAGCTGTTTTTT,CASSLGSTETGELFF
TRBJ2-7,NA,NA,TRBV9,TGTGCCAGCAGCCCCTTAGCGATAGGGTACGAGCAGTACTTC,CASSPLAIGYEQYF
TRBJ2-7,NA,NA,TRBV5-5,TGTGCCAGCAGCCCCCCATCCAACTACGAGCAGTACTTC,CASSPPSNYEQYF
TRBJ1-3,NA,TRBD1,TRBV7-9,TGTGCCAGCAGCTTAACAGGGGGCTCAGGAAACACCATATATTTT,CASSLTGGSGNTIYF
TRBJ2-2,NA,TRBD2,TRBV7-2,TGTGCCAGTCGACTAGCGGGCGCCCCCGGGGAGCTGTTTTTT,CASRLAGAPGELFF
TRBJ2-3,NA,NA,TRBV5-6,TGTGCCAGCAGTTTCTTGGCAGATACGCAGTATTTT,CASSFLADTQYF
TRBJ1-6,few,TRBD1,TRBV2,TGTGCCAGTATAAGGACAGGGACTAATTCACCCCTCCACTTT,CASIRTGTNSPLHF
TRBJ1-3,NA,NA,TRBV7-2,TGTGCCAGCAGCTTAGTACCCGACTCGAACACCATATATTTT,CASSLVPDSNTIYF
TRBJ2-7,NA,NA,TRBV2,TGTGCCAGCAGGCAGGTCTCCTACGAGCAGTACTTC,CASRQVSYEQYF
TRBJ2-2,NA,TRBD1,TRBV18,TGTGCCAGCTCCAGTGCAGGGGGAACCGGGGAGCTGTTTTTT,CASSSAGGTGELFF
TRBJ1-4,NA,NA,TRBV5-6,TGTGCCAGCACCGCAGGCTCAACTAATGAAAAACTGTTTTTT,CASTAGSTNEKLFF
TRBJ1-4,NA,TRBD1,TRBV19,TGTGCCAGTAGTCTCCCAGGGGGTGAAAAACTGTTTTTT,CASSLPGGEKLFF
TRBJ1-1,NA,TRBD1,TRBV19,TGTGCCAGTAGTTTGGGACAGGGGGTAGATACTGAAGCTTTCTTT,CASSLGQGVDTEAFF
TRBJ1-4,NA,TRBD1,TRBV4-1,TGCGCCAGCAGCCAAACCGGGACAGGGATGGGGGAAAAACTGTTTTTT,CASSQTGTGMGEKLFF
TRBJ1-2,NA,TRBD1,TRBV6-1,TGTGCCAGCAGTGCGACCGACGGGGACAGGAGCTTCTATGGCTACACCTTC,CASSATDGDRSFYGYTF
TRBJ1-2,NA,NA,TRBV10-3,TGTGCCATCAGTGAGAGGCGCTATGGCTACACCTTC,CAISERRYGYTF
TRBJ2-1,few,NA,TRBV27,TGTGCCAGCAGCGGACTCAGCTCCTACAATGAGCAGTTCTTC,CASSGLSSYNEQFF
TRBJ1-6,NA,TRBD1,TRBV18,TGTGCCAGCTCACCATACCGACAGGGGGCATTGTCTAATTCACCCCTCCACTTT,CASSPYRQGALSNSPLHF
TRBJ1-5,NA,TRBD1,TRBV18,TGTGCCAGCTCACCACGGGACAGAGCCAATCAGCCCCAGCATTTT,CASSPRDRANQPQHF
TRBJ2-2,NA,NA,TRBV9,TGTGCCAGCAGCTTAGGGACCGGGGAGCTGTTTTTT,CASSLGTGELFF